The sample holds many counts of the clone carrying this TCR beta chain. The antigen remains unidentified. This sample is part of a study of T cells after yellow fever vaccination. Overall study: Some fractions had low cell numbers, and these were prepared with SMART-Seq v4 Ultra Low Input. Study-wide points: At approximately 96% for CD4 and 88% for CD8, most primary-vaccination clones showed up again after the booster. Though it reached lower strength, the secondary response hit its peak faster, day 5 versus 15.

For TCR, cDNA came from 5'RACE template switching, which added a universal primer site and UMIs. TCRdb re-called the 5' RACE reads through MiXCR, storing one row per CDR3 protein. The top ten hold over 15% of the sample, which has hundreds of thousands of distinct CDR3 sequences, roughly a sixth seen once. V lost 5 bases and J lost 3; bases outside the gene matches: 13. CDR3 length: 19 amino acids. V usage is TRBV12-3 or TRBV12-4 and J usage is TRBJ2-2; TRBD2 matches 12 bases. The receptor was derived from a man aged 18 to 29 who received the YFV17D yellow fever vaccine. Sequenced material: PBMCs, taken before the yellow fever booster vaccination. The chain's CDR3 is CASSPHSSRLAGDTGELFF. In nucleotides, the CDR3 is TGTGCCAGCAGTCCCCATTCCTCCCGACTAGCGGGGGACACCGGGGAGCTGTTTTTT.